The 21 T cell receptor beta chains listed next were all sequenced from one sample in a study of T cell responses to AZD1222 COVID-19 vaccine. Data came from immunoSEQ multiplex PCR; TCRdb stores just in-frame clones and leaves some out. This table has over 100,000 clones, approximately 90% appearing once. Sequences were derived from peripheral blood, sampled 28 days after the second AZD1222 dose. These receptors were taken from an adult who received the AZD1222 COVID-19 vaccine.

The rearrangement joins TRBV23-1 to TRBJ2-5; D possibly corresponds to TRBD1 (6 bases). TRBV23-1 is an open reading frame whose function is uncertain. The CDR3 is 14 residues long. Trimming stripped 0 bases from V and 2 bases from J, with 7 bases between. The CDR3 bases are TGCGCCAGCAGTCAATCGCAGGGGCAAGAGACCCAGTACTTC. The encoded protein is CASSQSQGQETQYF.

The chain employs TRBV7-2 and TRBJ1-3; 7 bases fit TRBD1. From germline, CDR1 is SGHTA and CDR2 FQGNSA. The CDR3 totals 15 residues. The V and J ends lost 5 bases and 5 bases, in that order; junction bases with no gene match: 9. CDR3 loop: CASSRRGTARNTIYF. The CDR3 bases are TGTGCCAGCAGCCGGCGCGGGACAGCCCGAAACACCATATATTTT.

The gene calls are TRBV6-4 and TRBJ2-7; 8 nucleotides align to TRBD2. With 4 bases clipped from V and 0 bases from J, the junction kept 2 bases outside the gene matches. The CDR3 covers 14 residues. In germline, CDR1 is MRHNA, CDR2 SNTAGT. CDR3 loop: CASSVREGSYEQYF. Written as DNA, the CDR3 is TGTGCCAGCAGTGTCCGGGAGGGCTCCTACGAGCAGTACTTC.

The genes are TRBV28 and TRBJ1-1; D is unclear. Germline V CDR1 and CDR2: MDHEN, SYDVKM. V shed 1 base and J shed 0 bases, with 9 bases lying between them. The CDR3 runs 15 residues. This CDR3 reads CASSLLTVLNTEAFF. The DNA of the CDR3 is TGTGCCAGCAGTTTATTAACTGTTTTGAACACTGAAGCTTTCTTT.

The chain has TRBV3-1 (or the pseudogene TRBV3-2) and TRBJ1-6; D not certain. This CDR3 region has 13 residues. The V gene's germline CDR1 is LGHDT and CDR2 YNNKEL (reference sequence). V dropped 1 base and J dropped 8 bases, with 6 bases sitting between them. The CDR3 DNA is TGTGCCAGCAGCCAAGTTGCGGATTCACCCCTCCACTTT. Protein: CASSQVADSPLHF.

This clone has only one observation. The gene calls are TRBV7-8 and TRBJ2-5; D is perhaps TRBD2 (6 bases). The V gene's germline CDR1 is SGHVS and CDR2 FQNEAQ. This CDR3 has 15 residues. Deletions cut 1 base from V and 1 base from J, with 10 bases between. The DNA for the CDR3 is TGTGCCAGCAGCTTAGGGGACGGGGGCCAAGAGACCCAGTACTTC. Its translation: CASSLGDGGQETQYF.

This clone was observed once. The chain recombines TRBV7-3 with TRBJ2-2, with D uncertain. From germline, CDR1 is SGHTA and CDR2 FQGTGA. Trimming shortened V by 8 bases and J by 1 base, and 11 bases separated the two germline ends. This CDR3 is built from 14 residues. CDR3 sequence: CASGGAGNTGELFF. For the CDR3, the DNA is TGTGCCAGCGGTGGAGCAGGGAACACCGGGGAGCTGTTTTTT.

This chain connects TRBV5-1 to TRBJ2-7; 9 bases map to TRBD1. CDR1 SGHRS and CDR2 YFSETQ come from the germline V gene. CDR3 length: 14 amino acids. Unmatched junction bases numbered 5, after V lost 6 bases and J lost 1 base. Written as DNA, the CDR3 is TGCGCCAGCAAGACCGGGACAGGGTCCTACGAGCAGTACTTC. Translating gives CASKTGTGSYEQYF.

The V and J genes are TRBV10-3 and TRBJ2-2, with D perhaps TRBD1 (5 bases). Germline values: CDR1 ENHRY, CDR2 SYGVKD. V gave up 0 bases and J gave up 4 bases, with 15 bases separating them. The CDR3 contains 17 residues. The CDR3 here is CAISESSPGLSTGELFF. CDR3 sequence (DNA): TGTGCCATCAGTGAGTCGTCGCCAGGGTTAAGCACCGGGGAGCTGTTTTTT.

This clone was detected once. V gene TRBV7-8 combines with J gene TRBJ2-2; D is unresolved. The CDR3 is 14 amino acids. The germline CDR1 and CDR2 sequences are SGHVS and FQNEAQ. V was trimmed by 3 bases and J by 4 bases, leaving 9 bases between them. The CDR3 coding sequence is TGTGCCAGCAGCTTCCGGGTCTCCACCGGGGAGCTGTTTTTT. This gives the protein CASSFRVSTGELFF.

Written as DNA, the CDR3 is TGCGCCAGCAGCCAAGATCGAAGTAGTAGGACAGCCAAGGGAGCCCAGTACTTC. It encodes CASSQDRSSRTAKGAQYF. The chain recombines TRBV4-1 with TRBJ2-5, with D possibly matching TRBD1 (6 bases). The CDR3 is made up of 18 amino acids. Germline CDR1 and CDR2: MGHRA and YSYEKL. V was pared by 0 bases and J by 9 bases, with 26 bases between.

CDR3 in amino acids: CASSLQGTSIGGTQYF. The CDR3 region has the DNA TGCGCCAGCAGCTTGCAGGGGACTAGCATAGGGGGGACCCAGTACTTC. The rearrangement links TRBV5-1 to TRBJ2-5; 9 nucleotides match TRBD2. The CDR3 totals 16 residues. Germline V gene data show CDR1 as SGHRS and CDR2 as YFSETQ. V was pared by 1 base and J by 7 bases, with 11 bases of the junction left unmatched.

This chain joins TRBV3-1 (or the pseudogene TRBV3-2) and TRBJ1-4, with 7 bases aligning to TRBD1. Germline lookup yields CDR1 LGHDT and CDR2 YNNKEL (reference sequence). The CDR3 runs to 13 residues. Trimming took 7 bases from V and 7 from J; bases not matched to a gene: 6. This CDR3 reads CASKNRGSEKLFF. Here the CDR3 DNA reads TGTGCCAGCAAAAACAGGGGTAGTGAAAAACTGTTTTTT.

The J gene is TRBJ2-3, the V gene TRBV6-5; a weak D match, TRBD2 (6 bases). V was pared by 4 bases and J by 2 bases, with 10 bases between. Germline CDR1 MNHEY, CDR2 SVGAGI. The CDR3 has 14 residues. CDR3 loop: CASSSLAYTDTQYF. CDR3 sequence (DNA): TGTGCCAGCAGTTCACTAGCTTACACAGATACGCAGTATTTT.

The chain recombines TRBV5-1 with TRBJ2-5; 10 positions match TRBD1. The V and J ends lost 5 bases and 2 bases, in that order; junction bases with no gene match: 3. CDR3 length equals 14 residues. Germline V gives CDR1 SGHRS, CDR2 YFSETQ. The DNA for the CDR3 is TGCGCCAGCAGAAGGACAGGGGGGCAAGAGACCCAGTACTTC. Amino acid sequence: CASRRTGGQETQYF. The full variable domain, with the rest looked up from reference TRBV5-1 and TRBJ2-5, is KAGVTQTPRYLIKTRGQQVTLSCSPISGHRSVSWYQQTPGQGLQFLFEYFSETQRNKGNFPGRFSGRQFSNSRSEMNVSTLELGDSALYLCASRRTGGQETQYFGPGTRLLVL.

This chain uses TRBV5-1 with TRBJ1-6; maybe TRBD1 (6 bases). Germline CDR1 is SGHRS and CDR2 is YFSETQ. The CDR3 consists of 16 residues. V shed 0 bases and J shed 8 bases, with 15 bases lying between them. CDR3 DNA: TGCGCCAGCAGCTTGGAGTCAGGGGTCTTGTATTCACCCCTCCACTTT. It specifies CASSLESGVLYSPLHF.

The rearrangement joins TRBV30 to TRBJ1-3; D not resolved. CDR3 length: 13 amino acids. CDR1 is GTSNPN and CDR2 is SVGIG in the germline V gene (reference sequence). Trimming removed 2 bases at V and 0 bases at J, with 5 bases between. CDR3 nucleotides: TGTGCCTGGAGTAGGGACTCTGGAAACACCATATATTTT. Translated: CAWSRDSGNTIYF.

CDR3 coding DNA: TGTGCCAGCAGCCTGGGACAGGTGAGGGTGAACACTGAAGCTTTCTTT. Translation: CASSLGQVRVNTEAFF. The chain couples TRBV3-1 (or the pseudogene TRBV3-2) to TRBJ1-1; the match to TRBD1 covers 8 bases. Trimming cost V 4 bases and J 0 bases; bases outside gene matches: 7. CDR3 length: 16 residues. Germline V gene lookup returns CDR1 LGHDT and CDR2 YNNKEL (reference sequence).

This rearrangement joins TRBV9 to TRBJ2-7, with TRBD2 as a possible D gene (5 bases). This CDR3 is 14 amino acids long. V lost 0 bases and J 0 bases, leaving 7 bases between the germline ends. Germline V lookup: CDR1 SGDLS, CDR2 YYNGEE. The CDR3 region is CASSVGGPSYEQYF. CDR3 nucleotides: TGTGCCAGCAGCGTAGGAGGGCCCTCCTACGAGCAGTACTTC.

The chain links TRBV27 to TRBJ1-4; D gene ambiguous. Germline CDR1 reads MNHEY; CDR2 reads SMNVEV (reference sequence). This CDR3 has 15 amino acids. Trimming cost V 4 bases and J 2 bases, with 11 bases left between them. CDR3 nucleotide sequence: TGTGCCAGCAGTTATTCAACCTCGACTAATGAAAAACTGTTTTTT. Its protein product is CASSYSTSTNEKLFF.

In this sample, this clone turned up once. This chain links TRBV5-1 with TRBJ1-6; no definite D call. There are 16 residues in the CDR3. Trimming cost V 0 bases and J 7 bases, with 14 bases left between them. Germline values: CDR1 SGHRS, CDR2 YFSETQ. The CDR3 DNA is TGCGCCAGCAGCTTGGGTCTTACCCCGAAGAATTCACCCCTCCACTTT. It specifies CASSLGLTPKNSPLHF.